This T cell receptor (beta chain) was sequenced for a study of T cell responses to AZD1222 COVID-19 vaccine. The wider study: Pooling of second doses given at about 4 or about 12 weeks was done.

Comment on this clone: What it recognizes is unknown.

After removal of 5 bases from V and 5 bases from J, the junction contained 13 bases not matched to a gene. CDR3 size: 17 residues. The germline CDR1 and CDR2 sequences are SGHTA and FQGNSA. Study-wide findings and caveats: CD4 TCRs covered the whole spike, strongest at regions 160-218 and 743-854. Seropositive AZD1222 recipients at baseline numbered only five or six.

The table came from immunoSEQ multiplex PCR; TCRdb's copy has only in-frame clones and leaves some out. The sample records more than 95,000 clones, more than 85% being singletons. J is TRBJ2-1 and V is TRBV7-2; 9 bases line up with TRBD2. This receptor was taken from an adult in good health. Sequencing was performed on peripheral blood, taken on day 0 of AZD1222 vaccination. CDR3 bases: TGTGCCAGCAGCGGAATGACTAGCGGTATTACCGACAATGAGCAGTTCTTC. Residues: CASSGMTSGITDNEQFF.